This T cell receptor beta chain was recovered during a study of CD4+ T cells in melanoma. The CDR3 is made up of 14 amino acids. V was pared by 0 bases and J by 5 bases, with 3 bases of the junction left unmatched. CDR1 and CDR2 (germline): SGDLS, YYNGEE. A note on this clone: Antigen unknown.

Repertoires were generated with immunoSEQ multiplex PCR, while TCRdb's copy carries only in-frame clones and drops some. The sample has 9,900 or so clones; around two thirds are singletons. Broader study findings: CD8+ T cell, macrophage and B cell function reportedly correlated with neoantigen-specific CD4+ T cells. In melanoma, neoantigen-specific CD4+ T cells reportedly differed in differentiation state.

The origin of this receptor is a human donor with melanoma. Sequenced: cells from a culture (not recorded whether cultured in vitro). V usage is TRBV9 and J usage is TRBJ2-5; TRBD2 matches 8 bases. The CDR3, as DNA: TGTGCCAGCAGCGTAGGACTAGCGCGGGAGACCCAGTACTTC. Its translation is CASSVGLARETQYF.